This TCR beta chain comes out of a study of spatial heterogeneity in lung cancer. Study findings and constraints: Tumor mutation counts were tracked by expanded intratumoral alpha and beta TCR counts.

V lost 2 bases and J lost 8, with 12 bases in between. The CDR3 spans 14 residues. This clonotype rates as medium-sized (0.01 to 0.1%). Antigen specificity is unknown. The time point is: sample taken at primary tumor resection. Each molecule of TCR cDNA was tagged with one unique molecular identifier. In TCRdb, the 5' RACE reads were re-called with MiXCR into one record per CDR3 protein. The repertoire holds about 6,900 distinct CDR3 sequences, 9.5% to 15% seen once, with more than 20% in the top ten. This chain joins TRBV12-3 or TRBV12-4 and TRBJ1-4; a possible D gene is TRBD1 (5 bases). Material: lung tumor tissue, obtained at surgery. The receptor was isolated from a male donor with early-stage non-small cell lung cancer. CDR3 DNA sequence: TGTGCCAGCAGTTTAATGCAGGGACGGGAAAAACTGTTTTTT. Its protein is CASSLMQGREKLFF.